The 11 T cell receptor beta chains below were found in one sample sequenced in a study of T-cell memory formation after mild COVID-19. MiXCR was run by TCRdb on the 5' RACE reads, yielding one entry per CDR3 protein. The sample lists 200,000 to 250,000 distinct CDR3 sequences, roughly 10% seen once, with about 3.8% in the top ten. The material sequenced was PBMCs or a T cell subset sorted from them (not recorded which). Receptors originate from a man aged 18 to 30 who had mild COVID-19 (a few samples of this study predate the infection). Cell type and time point are not known.

This chain connects TRBV12-3 or TRBV12-4 to TRBJ2-7; tentatively, D is TRBD1 (7 bases). This CDR3 has 15 residues. V lost 3 bases and J 0 bases, leaving 12 bases between the germline ends. The CDR3 protein is CASSLEGADSYEQYF. Here the CDR3 DNA reads TGTGCCAGCAGTTTGGAGGGGGCTGACTCCTACGAGCAGTACTTC.

This clonotype was seen a handful of times. The chain carries TRBV5-6 and TRBJ1-4; maybe TRBD1 (5 bases). Trimming removed 1 base at V and 7 bases at J, with 14 bases between. The CDR3 spans 15 residues. Germline CDR1 is SGHDT and CDR2 is YYEEEE. The CDR3 DNA is TGTGCCAGCAGCTTGTTCCGGGGGACGAGTGAAAAACTGTTTTTT. This sequence encodes CASSLFRGTSEKLFF. The full variable domain, its missing parts supplied by reference TRBV5-6 and TRBJ1-4, is DAGVTQSPTHLIKTRGQQVTLRCSPKSGHDTVSWYQQALGQGPQFIFQYYEEEERQRGNFPDRFSGHQFPNYSSELNVNALLLGDSALYLCASSLFRGTSEKLFFGSGTQLSVL.

The chain combines TRBV15 with TRBJ1-2, with D possibly matching TRBD1 (5 bases). Germline CDR1 LNHNV, CDR2 YYDKDF (reference sequence). Trimming left V 3 bases short and J 7 bases short, with 12 bases between. The length of the CDR3 is 13 residues. In DNA, the CDR3 is TGTGCCACCAGCAGGATGGGGGAAAGTGGCTACACCTTC. Translated, it gives CATSRMGESGYTF.

This clonotype was counted a few times. The CDR3 sequence is CASAAVANYGYTF. CDR3 DNA sequence: TGCGCCAGCGCGGCCGTTGCTAACTATGGCTACACCTTC. The V call is TRBV4-1, the J call TRBJ1-2, with D uncertain. The germline gives CDR1 MGHRA, CDR2 YSYEKL. The V gene lost 8 bases and the J gene lost 0 bases, with 10 bases spanning the gap. The CDR3 totals 13 residues.

The chain combines TRBV6-2 or TRBV6-3 with TRBJ1-6, with D perhaps TRBD1 (6 bases). This CDR3 has 13 amino acids. Trimming removed 5 bases from V and 15 bases from J, with 17 bases in between. The germline CDR1 and CDR2 sequences are MNHEY and SVGEGT. CDR3 DNA: TGTGCCAGCAGTAGGAATACGGGACAACACCTCCACTTT. Translated, it gives CASSRNTGQHLHF.

There are many counts of this clonotype. The chain recombines TRBV24-1 with TRBJ2-3, with D unclear. The CDR3 is made up of 12 amino acids. V was clipped by 4 bases and J by 4 bases, with 5 bases between them. Germline lookup yields CDR1 KGHDR and CDR2 SFDVKD. For the CDR3, the DNA is TGTGCCACCAGTGACTTAGCAGATACGCAGTATTTT. It is translated as CATSDLADTQYF.

This clonotype came up a few times. V and J are TRBV10-3 and TRBJ2-5; D gene unclear. V lost 2 bases and J 2 bases, leaving 9 bases between the germline ends. The CDR3 extends over 14 amino acids. Germline V gene lookup returns CDR1 ENHRY and CDR2 SYGVKD. The CDR3: CAISEMATQETQYF. The CDR3 DNA reads TGTGCCATCAGTGAGATGGCGACGCAAGAGACCCAGTACTTC.

V and J are TRBV12-3 or TRBV12-4 and TRBJ2-1; TRBD1 matches 7 bases. The CDR3 has 18 residues. Trimming cost V 5 bases and J 7 bases; bases outside gene matches: 20. The CDR3 region has the DNA TGTGCCAGCAGTACCATTTCGGGACAGCTACTAACGAGAAATGAGCAGTTCTTC. Protein product: CASSTISGQLLTRNEQFF.

The table lists this clonotype with a few counts. The CDR3 bases are TGCAGTGCCCCGACTAGAGGCGAGCAGTACTTC. Translated: CSAPTRGEQYF. The genes are TRBV20-1 and TRBJ2-7, with a tentative D call TRBD2 (6 bases). Trimming removed 6 bases at V and 6 bases at J, with 12 bases between. This CDR3 is 11 amino acids long. Germline CDR1 is DFQATT and CDR2 is SNEGSKA (reference sequence).

The chain couples TRBV9 to TRBJ2-3; maybe TRBD1 (6 bases). The CDR3 length is 16 residues. Germline V lookup: CDR1 SGDLS, CDR2 YYNGEE. V lost 0 bases to trimming and J lost 3 bases, with 14 bases between them. The CDR3: CASSVAAGAGTDTQYF. CDR3 nucleotide sequence: TGTGCCAGCAGCGTAGCTGCAGGGGCAGGGACAGATACGCAGTATTTT.

The gene calls are TRBV6-2 or TRBV6-3 and TRBJ2-7, with D perhaps TRBD1 (5 bases). The V end was cut by 7 bases, the J end by 6 bases, with 10 bases between. The CDR3 totals 11 residues. Looked up from germline, CDR1 is MNHEY and CDR2 is SVGEGT. The CDR3 loop reads CASTQGSEQYV. In nucleotides, the CDR3 is TGTGCCAGCACCCAGGGTTCCGAGCAGTACGTC.